This TCR beta chain was captured by sequencing in a study of blood T cells in healthy people across ages. V lost 1 base and J lost 2, with 21 bases in between. Per the germline V gene, CDR1 is SGHVS and CDR2 is FQNEAQ. The CDR3 spans 18 residues. Study-wide results and caveats: Researchers said unsorted PBMCs prevented a conclusive naive versus antigen-experienced comparison. Fewer expanded clones and more diversity marked long-lived versus aged donors. Diversity estimates drawn from one million T cells were deemed underestimates.

It was with a sample-barcoded 5' primer and a J-beta primer mix that a second PCR of about 7 to 12 cycles was run. A single record per CDR3 protein comes from TCRdb applying MiXCR to the 5' RACE reads. This table has some 900,000 distinct CDR3 sequences, more than 25% appearing once. This clonotype was observed at least ten times. Its target is not known. The specimen was blood. The clonotype originates from a woman older than 75 in good health. The genes are TRBV7-8 and TRBJ2-7, with D unresolved. CDR3 sequence (DNA): TGTGCCAGCAGCTTAGTTGGGGTGGGCAGGACCCTTCCCTACGAGCAGTACTTC. Amino acid sequence: CASSLVGVGRTLPYEQYF.